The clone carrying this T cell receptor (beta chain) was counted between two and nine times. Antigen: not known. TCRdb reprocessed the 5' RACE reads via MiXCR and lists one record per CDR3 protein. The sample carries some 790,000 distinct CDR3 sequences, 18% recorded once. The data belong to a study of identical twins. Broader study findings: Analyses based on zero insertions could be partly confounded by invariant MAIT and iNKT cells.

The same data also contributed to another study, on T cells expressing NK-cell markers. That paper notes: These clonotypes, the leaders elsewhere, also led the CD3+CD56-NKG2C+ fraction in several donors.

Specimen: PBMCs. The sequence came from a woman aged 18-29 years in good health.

The CDR3, as DNA: TGTGCCAGCAGCTCCACACAGCTACTACTATCAGATACGCAGTATTTT. Residues: CASSSTQLLLSDTQYF. The chain has TRBV7-2 and TRBJ2-3, with no clear D. Germline values: CDR1 SGHTA, CDR2 FQGNSA. The CDR3 sequence is 16 residues long. V lost 4 bases, J lost 4 bases, and 18 bases lay in between.